The table lists the clone carrying this T cell receptor beta chain with a few counts. The sample belongs to a study of regulatory T cells in long-lasting Graves disease. Construction of TCR beta libraries relied on iRepertoire HTBI primers and on Arm-PCR targeting CDR3 regions. TCRdb redid the calling of the multiplex PCR reads with MiXCR, one entry per CDR3 protein. The table shows fewer than 650,000 distinct CDR3 sequences, with around 15% occurring only once. The time point denotes: newly diagnosed GD, antithyroid drugs for less than 3 months. Researchers made the TCR library from RNA that was extracted from PBMCs. The same sample was also used in a study of T cells in Graves' hyperthyroidism and ophthalmopathy.

This clonotype was sampled from a woman in her 30s with Graves disease. The starting material was peripheral blood mononuclear cells (PBMCs), obtained at new diagnosis, from a patient treated with antithyroid drugs.

The CDR3 spells CASKSGTGAYEQYF. The CDR3 coding sequence is TGCGCCAGCAAGAGCGGCACAGGGGCCTACGAGCAGTACTTC. The V call is TRBV5-1, the J call TRBJ2-7; 7 positions match TRBD1. The ends lost 6 bases at V and 2 bases at J; junction bases unmatched: 8. CDR1 and CDR2 from the germline V gene are SGHRS and YFSETQ. The CDR3 is 14 residues long.